This T cell receptor beta chain was sequenced in a study of sequential checkpoint blockade in melanoma. Germline V gives CDR1 PRHDT, CDR2 FYEKMQ (reference sequence). The CDR3 is 16 residues long. V gave up 5 bases and J gave up 0 bases, with 16 bases separating them. The treatment is: randomized to nivolumab then ipilimumab (arm A) or the reverse (arm B). Live CD3+CD8+ CD19− CD56− cells were sorted from PBMCs. Using immunoSEQ multiplex PCR, the repertoire was profiled, and TCRdb retains in-frame clones only, with some absent. The table has several thousand clones, 59% seen once; the top ten hold roughly two fifths.

The genes are TRBV13 and TRBJ1-2; D uncertain. This sample comprised CD8+ T cells sorted from blood (inferred from file names), obtained from a patient given nivolumab and ipilimumab in sequence. The receptor comes from a human donor with melanoma. Written as DNA, the CDR3 is TGTGCCAGCAGCCCACCCCCCGGAGGGCCTAACTATGGCTACACCTTC. Translation: CASSPPPGGPNYGYTF.